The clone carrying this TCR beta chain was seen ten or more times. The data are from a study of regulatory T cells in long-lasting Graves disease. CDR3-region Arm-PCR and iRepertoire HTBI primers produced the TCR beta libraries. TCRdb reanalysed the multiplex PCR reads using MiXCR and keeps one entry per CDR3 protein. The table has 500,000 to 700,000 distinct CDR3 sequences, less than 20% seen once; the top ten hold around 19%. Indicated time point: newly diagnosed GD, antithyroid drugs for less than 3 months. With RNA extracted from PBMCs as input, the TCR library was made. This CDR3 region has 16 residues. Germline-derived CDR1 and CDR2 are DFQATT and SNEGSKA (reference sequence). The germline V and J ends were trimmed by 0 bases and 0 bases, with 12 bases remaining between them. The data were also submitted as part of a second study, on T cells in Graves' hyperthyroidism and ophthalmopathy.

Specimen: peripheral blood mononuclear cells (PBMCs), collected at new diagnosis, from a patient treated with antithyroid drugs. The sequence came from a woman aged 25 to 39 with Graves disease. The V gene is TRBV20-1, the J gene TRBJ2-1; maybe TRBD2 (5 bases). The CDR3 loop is CSARDFSASSYNEQFF. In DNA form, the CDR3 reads TGCAGTGCTAGAGACTTTAGCGCAAGCTCCTACAATGAGCAGTTCTTC.